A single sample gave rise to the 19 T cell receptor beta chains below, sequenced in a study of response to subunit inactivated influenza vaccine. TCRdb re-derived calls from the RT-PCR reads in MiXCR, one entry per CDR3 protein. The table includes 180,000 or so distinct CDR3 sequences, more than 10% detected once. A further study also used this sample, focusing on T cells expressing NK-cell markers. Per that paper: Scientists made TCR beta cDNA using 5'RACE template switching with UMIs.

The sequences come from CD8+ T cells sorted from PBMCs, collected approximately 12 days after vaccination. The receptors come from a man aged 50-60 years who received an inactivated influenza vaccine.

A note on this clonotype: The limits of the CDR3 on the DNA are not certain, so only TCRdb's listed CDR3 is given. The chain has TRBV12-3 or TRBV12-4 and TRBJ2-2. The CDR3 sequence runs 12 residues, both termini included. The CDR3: CASCGGPGSCFF.

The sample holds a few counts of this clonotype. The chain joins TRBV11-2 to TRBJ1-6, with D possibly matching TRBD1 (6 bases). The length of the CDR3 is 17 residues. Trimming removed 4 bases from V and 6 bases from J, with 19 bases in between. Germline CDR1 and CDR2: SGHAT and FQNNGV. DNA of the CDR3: TGTGCCAGCAGCTCCAGTGATCGGACAGAATTTAATTCACCCCTCCACTTT. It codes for CASSSSDRTEFNSPLHF.

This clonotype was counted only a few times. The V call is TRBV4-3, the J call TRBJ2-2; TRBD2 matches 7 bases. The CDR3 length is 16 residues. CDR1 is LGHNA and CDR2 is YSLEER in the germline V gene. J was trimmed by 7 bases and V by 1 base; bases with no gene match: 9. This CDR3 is CASSQALAGDIGELFF. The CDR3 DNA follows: TGCGCCAGCAGCCAAGCGTTGGCGGGAGACATCGGGGAGCTGTTTTTT.

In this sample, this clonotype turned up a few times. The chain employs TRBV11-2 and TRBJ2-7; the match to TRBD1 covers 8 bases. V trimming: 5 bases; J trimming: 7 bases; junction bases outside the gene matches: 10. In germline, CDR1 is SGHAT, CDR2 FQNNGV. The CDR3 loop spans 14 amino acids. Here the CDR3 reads CASSNRDRSGEQYF. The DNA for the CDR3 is TGTGCCAGCAGCAACCGGGACAGGAGTGGGGAGCAGTACTTC.

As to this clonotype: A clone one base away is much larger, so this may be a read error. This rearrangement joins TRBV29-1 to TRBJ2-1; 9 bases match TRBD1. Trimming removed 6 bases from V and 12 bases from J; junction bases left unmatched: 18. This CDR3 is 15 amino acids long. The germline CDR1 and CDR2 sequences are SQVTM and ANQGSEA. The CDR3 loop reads CSVSPLGQGWYAQFF. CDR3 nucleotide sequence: TGCAGCGTCTCCCCTCTGGGACAGGGATGGTATGCGCAGTTCTTC.

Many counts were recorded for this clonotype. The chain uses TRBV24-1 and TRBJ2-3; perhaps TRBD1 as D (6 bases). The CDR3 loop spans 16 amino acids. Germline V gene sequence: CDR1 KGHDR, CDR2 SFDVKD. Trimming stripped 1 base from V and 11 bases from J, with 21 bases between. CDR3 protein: CATSDFSQGLPRGQYF. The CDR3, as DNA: TGTGCCACCAGTGATTTTTCACAGGGCCTCCCGAGGGGGCAGTATTTT.

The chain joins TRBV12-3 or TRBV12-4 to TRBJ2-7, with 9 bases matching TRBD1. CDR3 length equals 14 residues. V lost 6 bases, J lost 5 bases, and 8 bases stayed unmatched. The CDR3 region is CASSPGTGNNEQYF. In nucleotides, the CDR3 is TGTGCCAGCAGCCCCGGGACAGGGAACAACGAGCAGTACTTC.

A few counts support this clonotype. This CDR3 is CASSFGPYEQYF. The CDR3 nucleotides read TGTGCCAGCAGCTTTGGGCCCTACGAGCAGTACTTC. The chain carries TRBV11-2 and TRBJ2-7; D call uncertain. Trimming stripped 3 bases from V and 2 bases from J, with 5 bases between. The germline gives CDR1 SGHAT, CDR2 FQNNGV. The CDR3 consists of 12 residues.

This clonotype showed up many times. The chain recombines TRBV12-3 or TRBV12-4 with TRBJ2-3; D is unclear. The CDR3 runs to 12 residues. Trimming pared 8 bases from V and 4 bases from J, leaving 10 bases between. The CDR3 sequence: CASQAPADTQYF. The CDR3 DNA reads TGTGCCAGCCAGGCACCAGCAGATACGCAGTATTTT.

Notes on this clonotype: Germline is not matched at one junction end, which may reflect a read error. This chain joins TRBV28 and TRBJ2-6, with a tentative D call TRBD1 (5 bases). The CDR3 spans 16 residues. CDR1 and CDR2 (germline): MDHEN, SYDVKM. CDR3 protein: CPSSLDRYSGANVLTF. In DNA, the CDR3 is TGTCCCAGCAGTTTAGACAGATACTCTGGGGCCAACGTCCTGACTTTC.

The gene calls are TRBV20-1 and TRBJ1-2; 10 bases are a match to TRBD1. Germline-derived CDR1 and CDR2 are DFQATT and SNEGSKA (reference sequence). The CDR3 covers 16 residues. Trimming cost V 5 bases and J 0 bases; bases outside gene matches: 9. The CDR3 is CSAPPGQGWSNYGYTF. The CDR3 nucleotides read TGCAGTGCTCCTCCGGGACAGGGGTGGTCTAACTATGGCTACACCTTC.

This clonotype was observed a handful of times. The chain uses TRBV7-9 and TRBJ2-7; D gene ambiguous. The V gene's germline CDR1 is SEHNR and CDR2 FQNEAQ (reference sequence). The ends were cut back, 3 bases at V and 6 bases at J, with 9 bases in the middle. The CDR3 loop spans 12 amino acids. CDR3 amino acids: CASSLWASEQYF. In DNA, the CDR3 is TGTGCCAGCAGCTTGTGGGCATCCGAGCAGTACTTC.

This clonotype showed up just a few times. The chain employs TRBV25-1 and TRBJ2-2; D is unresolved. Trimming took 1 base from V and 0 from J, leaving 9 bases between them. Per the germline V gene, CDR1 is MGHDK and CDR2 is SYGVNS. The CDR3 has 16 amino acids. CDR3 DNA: TGTGCCAGCAGTGAATGGCTTGGCTCGAACACCGGGGAGCTGTTTTTT. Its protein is CASSEWLGSNTGELFF.

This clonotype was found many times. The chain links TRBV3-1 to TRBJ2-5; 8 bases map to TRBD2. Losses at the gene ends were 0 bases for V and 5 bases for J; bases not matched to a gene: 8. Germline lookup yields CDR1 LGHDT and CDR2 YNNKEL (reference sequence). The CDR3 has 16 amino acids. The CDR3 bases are TGTGCCAGCAGCCAAGATTCAAGCGGGGGAGAGGAGACCCAGTACTTC. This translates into CASSQDSSGGEETQYF.

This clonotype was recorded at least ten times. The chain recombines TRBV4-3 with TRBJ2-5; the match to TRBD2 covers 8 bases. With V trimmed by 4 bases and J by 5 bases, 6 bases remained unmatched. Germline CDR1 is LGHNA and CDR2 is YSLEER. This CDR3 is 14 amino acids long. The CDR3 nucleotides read TGCGCCAGCAGCCCGGGACTAGTCCGGGAGACCCAGTACTTC. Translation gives CASSPGLVRETQYF.

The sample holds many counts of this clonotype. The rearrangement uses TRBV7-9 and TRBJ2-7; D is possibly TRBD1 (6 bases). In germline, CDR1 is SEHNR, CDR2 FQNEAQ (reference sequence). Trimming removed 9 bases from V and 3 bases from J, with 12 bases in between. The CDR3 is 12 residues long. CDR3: CASAADSYEQYF. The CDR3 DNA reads TGTGCCAGTGCGGCGGACAGCTACGAGCAGTACTTC. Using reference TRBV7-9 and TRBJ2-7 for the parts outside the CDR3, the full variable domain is DTGVSQNPRHKITKRGQNVTFRCDPISEHNRLYWYRQTLGQGPEFLTYFQNEAQLEKSRLLSDRFSAERPKGSFSTLEIQRTEQGDSAMYLCASAADSYEQYFGPGTRLTVT.

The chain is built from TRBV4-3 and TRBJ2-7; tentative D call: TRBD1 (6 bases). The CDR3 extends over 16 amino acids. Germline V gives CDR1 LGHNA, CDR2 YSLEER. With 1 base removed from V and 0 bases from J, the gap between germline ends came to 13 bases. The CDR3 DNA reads TGCGCCAGCAGCCAAGGGTGGCCAGGGGTCTCCTACGAGCAGTACTTC. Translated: CASSQGWPGVSYEQYF.

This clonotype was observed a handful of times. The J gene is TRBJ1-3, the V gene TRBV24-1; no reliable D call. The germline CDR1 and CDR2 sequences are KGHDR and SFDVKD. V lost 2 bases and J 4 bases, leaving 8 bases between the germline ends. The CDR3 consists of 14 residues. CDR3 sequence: CATSDSSFGNTIYF. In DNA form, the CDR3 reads TGTGCCACCAGTGATTCGTCGTTCGGAAACACCATATATTTT.

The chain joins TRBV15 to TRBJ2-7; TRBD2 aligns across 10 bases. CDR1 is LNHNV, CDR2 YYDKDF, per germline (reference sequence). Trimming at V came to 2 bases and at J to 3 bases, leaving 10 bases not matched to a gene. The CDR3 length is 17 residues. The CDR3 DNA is TGTGCCACCAGCAGAAGCACTCTAGCGGGAGTTTACTACGAGCAGTACTTC. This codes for CATSRSTLAGVYYEQYF.